One and the same sample provided the 31 T cell receptor beta chains below, sequenced in a study of blood T cell repertoires in COVID-19. Data came from immunoSEQ multiplex PCR; TCRdb stores just in-frame clones and leaves some out. The sample holds some 700,000 clones, 85% to 90% seen once. Sequenced input: peripheral blood. The source is a woman between 18 and 29 years old with acute or convalescent COVID-19.

The chain recombines TRBV9 with TRBJ2-1, with 15 bases matching TRBD2. V dropped 0 bases and J dropped 8; count of bases not matched to a gene: 9. This CDR3 comprises 18 residues. Germline CDR1 is SGDLS and CDR2 is YYNGEE. The CDR3 loop reads CASSVGTSGGGPMDEQFF. Here the CDR3 DNA reads TGTGCCAGCAGCGTAGGGACTAGCGGGGGGGGCCCGATGGATGAGCAGTTCTTC.

V gene TRBV19 combines with J gene TRBJ2-4; possible D gene TRBD2, 6 bases. V lost 5 bases, J lost 6 bases, and 14 bases lay in between. The CDR3 loop spans 14 amino acids. Germline V gene sequence: CDR1 LNHDA, CDR2 SQIVND (reference sequence). CDR3 DNA sequence: TGTGCCAGTAGTCCTATCCGGGACTTAAACATTCAGTACTTC. Residues: CASSPIRDLNIQYF.

The chain carries TRBV6-5 and TRBJ1-1, with 10 positions matching TRBD1. Trimming cost V 5 bases and J 9 bases; bases outside gene matches: 9. There are 14 residues in the CDR3. CDR1 is MNHEY and CDR2 is SVGAGI in the germline V gene. The DNA of the CDR3 is TGTGCCAGCAGTACGACAGGGGGCAGTCGGAAAGCTTTCTTT. The encoded protein is CASSTTGGSRKAFF.

For the CDR3, the DNA is TGTGCCAGCAGGGACAGGAACAATCAGCCCCAGCATTTT. As protein: CASRDRNNQPQHF. The V and J genes are TRBV28 and TRBJ1-5; 7 bases are shared with TRBD1. V lost 6 bases, J lost 3 bases, and 2 bases stayed unmatched. The CDR3 length is 13 residues. From germline, CDR1 is MDHEN and CDR2 SYDVKM.

CDR3: CASSYAQTNYGYTF. Written as DNA, the CDR3 is TGTGCCAGCAGTTATGCCCAGACTAACTATGGCTACACCTTC. The chain carries TRBV6-6 and TRBJ1-2; unclear D gene. The CDR3 is made up of 14 amino acids. V gave up 3 bases and J gave up 0 bases, with 8 bases separating them. Germline CDR1 is MNHNY and CDR2 is SVGAGI (reference sequence).

A single count supports this clone. The chain recombines TRBV7-2 with TRBJ1-4, with a possible D match to TRBD1 (5 bases). V lost 7 bases, J lost 8 bases, and 14 bases lay in between. Germline CDR1 reads SGHTA; CDR2 reads FQGNSA. There are 13 residues in the CDR3. CDR3 amino acids: CASTDIGGEKLFF. Here the CDR3 DNA reads TGTGCCAGCACCGATATTGGGGGGGAAAAACTGTTTTTT.

The chain joins TRBV6-5 to TRBJ1-2; 7 bases align to TRBD1. The CDR3 spans 14 residues. CDR1 MNHEY and CDR2 SVGAGI come from the germline V gene. Trimming at V came to 10 bases and at J to 0 bases, leaving 8 bases not matched to a gene. The CDR3 sequence: CATLDRRPNYGYTF. The CDR3 nucleotides are TGTGCCACTCTGGACAGGAGACCTAACTATGGCTACACCTTC.

This clone has just one count. The chain is built from TRBV15 and TRBJ1-2; a weak D match, TRBD1 (6 bases). The germline V gene has CDR1 LNHNV and CDR2 YYDKDF (reference sequence). This CDR3 is 13 amino acids long. V was shortened by 9 bases and J by 2 bases, with 13 bases between the two germline ends. The CDR3 coding sequence is TGTGCCACTTCGATGGACAGAAACTATGGCTACACCTTC. Its protein is CATSMDRNYGYTF.

The J gene is TRBJ1-1, the V gene TRBV9, with D tentatively TRBD1 (5 bases). In germline, CDR1 is SGDLS, CDR2 YYNGEE. V lost 3 bases, J lost 1 base, and 10 bases lay in between. The CDR3 extends over 14 amino acids. In DNA, the CDR3 is TGTGCCAGCAGCGGTAGACAGCCGAACACTGAAGCTTTCTTT. Its translation is CASSGRQPNTEAFF. The complete variable domain, with remaining parts taken from reference TRBV9 and TRBJ1-1, reads DSGVTQTPKHLITATGQRVTLRCSPRSGDLSVYWYQQSLDQGLQFLIQYYNGEERAKGNILERFSAQQFPDLHSELNLSSLELGDSALYFCASSGRQPNTEAFFGQGTRLTVV.

The V call is TRBV27, the J call TRBJ1-1, with D maybe TRBD1 (5 bases). Trimming took off 2 bases at V and 3 bases at J, with 10 bases between the two ends. CDR1 and CDR2 from the germline V gene are MNHEY and SMNVEV (reference sequence). This CDR3 spans 14 amino acids. The CDR3 nucleotides read TGTGCCAGCAGTTTACGGGGGATCCACACTGAAGCTTTCTTT. Protein sequence: CASSLRGIHTEAFF.

The chain combines TRBV10-3 with TRBJ1-3; D perhaps matches TRBD1 (5 bases). V shed 3 bases and J shed 0 bases, with 9 bases lying between them. Germline CDR1 and CDR2: ENHRY and SYGVKD. The length of the CDR3 is 15 residues. CDR3 bases: TGTGCCATCAGTGATTGGGACTTCTCTGGAAACACCATATATTTT. This sequence encodes CAISDWDFSGNTIYF.

This chain connects TRBV21-1 to TRBJ1-6; TRBD1 reflects the table's D call only, with no check against the DNA. TRBV21-1 counts as a pseudogene. The CDR3 sequence is 17 residues long. The CDR3 DNA follows: TGTGCCAGCAGCGAGAACGATGGACAGGGGAAAAATTCACCCCTCCACTTT. Translated, it gives CASSENDGQGKNSPLHF.

A note on this clone: The same CDR3 arises from other DNA sequences in this sample as well. The chain is built from TRBV12-5 and TRBJ1-1; a weak D match, TRBD1 (6 bases). This CDR3 is built from 13 residues. The ends were cut back, 1 base at V and 4 bases at J, with 7 bases in the middle. From germline, CDR1 is LGHNT and CDR2 FRNRAP. This CDR3 is CASGLGRGTEAFF. In DNA, the CDR3 is TGTGCTAGTGGTTTGGGCAGGGGCACTGAAGCTTTCTTT.

This clone was seen only once. The V and J genes are TRBV9 and TRBJ2-7; the D is unclear. V was pared by 4 bases and J by 1 base, with 9 bases between. The CDR3 runs to 13 residues. Per the germline V gene, CDR1 is SGDLS and CDR2 is YYNGEE. The CDR3, as DNA: TGTGCCAGCAGCCCCCGGTGGTCCTACGAGCAGTACTTC. This codes for CASSPRWSYEQYF.

The chain carries TRBV7-9 and TRBJ1-1, with 8 bases that match TRBD1. The CDR3 spans 15 residues. J lost 6 bases, V lost 6 bases, and 12 bases had no gene match. Per germline, CDR1 SEHNR and CDR2 FQNEAQ (reference sequence). The CDR3 here is CASRPRDRQRPEAFF. The CDR3 nucleotides are TGTGCCAGCAGACCCCGGGACAGGCAGAGACCTGAAGCTTTCTTT.

The rearrangement joins TRBV4-3 to TRBJ1-2, with a weak D call TRBD1 (5 bases). The V end lost 4 bases, the J end lost 5 bases, and 14 bases lay between the germline ends. The CDR3 totals 14 residues. The germline CDR1 and CDR2 sequences are LGHNA and YSLEER. The CDR3 spells CASSPFPGTYGYTF. CDR3 coding DNA: TGCGCCAGCAGCCCCTTCCCTGGGACTTATGGCTACACCTTC.

In this sample, this clone turned up once. The rearrangement uses TRBV28 and TRBJ2-4; tentative D call: TRBD1 (6 bases). The CDR3 loop spans 14 amino acids. Germline values: CDR1 MDHEN, CDR2 SYDVKM. V lost 1 base, J lost 4 bases, and 8 bases lay in between. CDR3 sequence: CASSLYTGKNIQYF. In nucleotides, the CDR3 is TGTGCCAGCAGTTTATATACAGGGAAAAACATTCAGTACTTC.

The chain joins TRBV9 to TRBJ1-2, with 8 bases matching TRBD1. The germline CDR1 and CDR2 sequences are SGDLS and YYNGEE. The CDR3 runs 15 residues. Trimming cost V 4 bases and J 4 bases; bases outside gene matches: 9. The CDR3 reads CASSPHRGESYGYTF. The CDR3, as DNA: TGTGCCAGCAGCCCTCACAGGGGGGAATCCTATGGCTACACCTTC.

This sequence joins TRBV11-2 and TRBJ1-1, with 9 bases lining up with TRBD1. In germline, CDR1 is SGHAT, CDR2 FQNNGV. The CDR3 spans 17 residues. V dropped 4 bases and J dropped 5; count of bases not matched to a gene: 14. CDR3 sequence (DNA): TGTGCCAGCAGCTCGACTCCCGGGACAGGGATACAAACTGAAGCTTTCTTT. Its protein product is CASSSTPGTGIQTEAFF.

The V call is TRBV9, the J call TRBJ1-1, with D tentatively TRBD1 (5 bases). CDR3 length equals 14 residues. CDR1 is SGDLS and CDR2 is YYNGEE in the germline V gene. The V end was cut by 4 bases, the J end by 0 bases, with 10 bases between. Here the CDR3 reads CASSPGQMNTEAFF. The CDR3 coding sequence is TGTGCCAGCAGCCCAGGACAAATGAACACTGAAGCTTTCTTT.

The rearrangement links TRBV6-5 to TRBJ2-3; D is possibly TRBD2 (7 bases). Germline V CDR1 and CDR2: MNHEY, SVGAGI. The CDR3 loop spans 15 amino acids. Between the trimmed V and J ends, which lost 7 bases and 2 bases, there was a span of 16 bases. CDR3 nucleotide sequence: TGTGCCAGCAAGGAGGGCGGGGGCCACACAGATACGCAGTATTTT. It encodes CASKEGGGHTDTQYF.

The chain is built from TRBV6-1 and TRBJ1-2, with TRBD1 as a possible D gene (6 bases). The CDR3 is made up of 13 amino acids. The germline V gene encodes CDR1 MNHNS and CDR2 SASEGT. V was trimmed by 2 bases and J by 6 bases, leaving 10 bases between them. CDR3 sequence reads: CASSERGHDGYTF. CDR3 coding DNA: TGTGCCAGCAGTGAAAGGGGACACGATGGCTACACCTTC.

This chain links TRBV9 with TRBJ2-2, with 7 bases fitting TRBD1. Unmatched junction bases numbered 8, after V lost 4 bases and J lost 5 bases. In germline, CDR1 is SGDLS, CDR2 YYNGEE. This CDR3 region has 15 residues. The CDR3 DNA is TGTGCCAGCAGCCTCAGGGGGTATGGAACCGGGGAGCTGTTTTTT. This gives the protein CASSLRGYGTGELFF.

V gene TRBV9 combines with J gene TRBJ2-7; 10 bases fit TRBD1. Trimming cost V 3 bases and J 5 bases; bases outside gene matches: 11. Germline CDR1 is SGDLS and CDR2 is YYNGEE. This CDR3 is built from 16 residues. As DNA, the CDR3 is TGTGCCAGCAGCGGAGACCGGGACAGGGGCCGCAACGAGCAGTACTTC. It yields the protein CASSGDRDRGRNEQYF.

The chain employs TRBV13 and TRBJ1-2; 7 positions match TRBD1. J lost 2 bases, V lost 7 bases, and 4 bases had no gene match. This CDR3 is built from 13 residues. Germline lookup yields CDR1 PRHDT and CDR2 FYEKMQ (reference sequence). CDR3 DNA: TGTGCCAGCACAAGGGGGCTCAACTATGGCTACACCTTC. It translates to CASTRGLNYGYTF.

The gene calls are TRBV4-1 and TRBJ1-2; a possible D gene is TRBD1 (5 bases). Trimming removed 3 bases at V and 8 bases at J, with 19 bases between. The CDR3 spans 15 residues. Per the germline V gene, CDR1 is MGHRA and CDR2 is YSYEKL. The CDR3 region has the DNA TGCGCCAGCAGCCAGGGGAGGGGAATTGGGGGAGGCTACACCTTC. The encoded protein is CASSQGRGIGGGYTF.

The chain links TRBV12-3 or TRBV12-4 to TRBJ1-5; D remains unclear. The CDR3 has 13 residues. Trimming took 2 bases from V and 4 from J, leaving 6 bases between them. The CDR3 loop is CASSLSLNQPQHF. The CDR3 region has the DNA TGTGCCAGCAGTTTATCCCTAAATCAGCCCCAGCATTTT.

The chain couples TRBV27 to TRBJ1-1; TRBD1 might be the D (5 bases). Per germline, CDR1 MNHEY and CDR2 SMNVEV (reference sequence). CDR3 length: 15 amino acids. V was shortened by 0 bases and J by 4 bases, with 12 bases between the two germline ends. The CDR3 loop reads CASSLSGGRGTEAFF. The CDR3 region has the DNA TGTGCCAGCAGTTTATCCGGAGGGAGGGGCACTGAAGCTTTCTTT.

This chain joins TRBV15 and TRBJ1-5, with D unclear. Looked up from germline, CDR1 is LNHNV and CDR2 is YYDKDF (reference sequence). The CDR3 covers 15 residues. V shed 2 bases and J shed 7 bases, with 15 bases lying between them. The CDR3 protein is CATSRPLEDGQPQHF. The CDR3, as DNA: TGTGCCACCAGCAGACCCCTGGAAGACGGGCAGCCCCAGCATTTT. Based on the CDR3 plus reference TRBV15 and TRBJ1-5, the full variable domain is DAMVIQNPRYQVTQFGKPVTLSCSQTLNHNVMYWYQQKSSQAPKLLFHYYDKDFNNEADTPDNFQSRRPNTSFCFLDIRSPGLGDTAMYLCATSRPLEDGQPQHFGDGTRLSIL.

The chain recombines TRBV6-1 with TRBJ2-2; 12 bases map to TRBD2. V trimming: 2 bases; J trimming: 6 bases; junction bases outside the gene matches: 1. Germline assignment: CDR1 MNHNS and CDR2 SASEGT. CDR3 length: 15 residues. CDR3 residues: CASSELAGGPGELFF. CDR3 coding DNA: TGTGCCAGCAGTGAACTAGCGGGGGGGCCCGGGGAGCTGTTTTTT.

The J gene is TRBJ1-6, the V gene TRBV6-5, with a tentative D call TRBD1 (5 bases). Germline CDR1 is MNHEY and CDR2 is SVGAGI. With 6 bases removed from V and 6 bases from J, the gap between germline ends came to 12 bases. The CDR3 covers 14 residues. This chain's CDR3 is CASRPGIGNSPLHF. CDR3 coding DNA: TGTGCCAGCAGACCAGGGATAGGTAATTCACCCCTCCACTTT.